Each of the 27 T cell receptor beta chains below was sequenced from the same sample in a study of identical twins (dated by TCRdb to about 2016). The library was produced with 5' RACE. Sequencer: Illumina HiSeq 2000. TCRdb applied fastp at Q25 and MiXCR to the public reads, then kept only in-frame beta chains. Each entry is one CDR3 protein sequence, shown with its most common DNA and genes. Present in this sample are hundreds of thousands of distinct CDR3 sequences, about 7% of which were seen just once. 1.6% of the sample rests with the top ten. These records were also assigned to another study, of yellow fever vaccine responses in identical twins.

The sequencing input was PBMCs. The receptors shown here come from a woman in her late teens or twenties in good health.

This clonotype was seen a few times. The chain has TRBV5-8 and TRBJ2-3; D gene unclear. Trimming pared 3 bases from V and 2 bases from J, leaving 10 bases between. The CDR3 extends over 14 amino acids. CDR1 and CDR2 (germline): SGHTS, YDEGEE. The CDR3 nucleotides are TGTGCCAGCAGCTATCCGACATACACAGATACGCAGTATTTT. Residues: CASSYPTYTDTQYF. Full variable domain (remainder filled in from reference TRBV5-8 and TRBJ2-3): EAGVTQSPTHLIKTRGQQATLRCSPISGHTSVYWYQQALGLGLQFLLWYDEGEERNRGNFPPRFSGRQFPNYSSELNVNALELEDSALYLCASSYPTYTDTQYFGPGTRLTVL.

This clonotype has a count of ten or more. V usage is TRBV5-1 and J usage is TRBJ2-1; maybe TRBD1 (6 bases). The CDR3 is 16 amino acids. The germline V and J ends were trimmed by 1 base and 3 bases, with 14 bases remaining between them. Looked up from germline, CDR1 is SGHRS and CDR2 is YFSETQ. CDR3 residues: CASSLSGALVYNEQFF. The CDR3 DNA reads TGCGCCAGCAGCTTGTCAGGGGCGCTGGTCTACAATGAGCAGTTCTTC.

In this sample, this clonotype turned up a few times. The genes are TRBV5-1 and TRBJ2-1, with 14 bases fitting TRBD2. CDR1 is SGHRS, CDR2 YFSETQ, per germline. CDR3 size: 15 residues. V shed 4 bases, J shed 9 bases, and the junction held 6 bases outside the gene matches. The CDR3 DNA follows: TGCGCCAGCAGCCAGGGACTAGCGGGAGCGGCTGAGCAGTTCTTC. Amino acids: CASSQGLAGAAEQFF. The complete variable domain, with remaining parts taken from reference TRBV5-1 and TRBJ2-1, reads KAGVTQTPRYLIKTRGQQVTLSCSPISGHRSVSWYQQTPGQGLQFLFEYFSETQRNKGNFPGRFSGRQFSNSRSEMNVSTLELGDSALYLCASSQGLAGAAEQFFGPGTRLTVL.

The CDR3 loop is CASSQSGGFSPLHF. The CDR3, as DNA: TGTGCCAGCAGCCAAAGCGGAGGGTTTTCACCCCTCCACTTT. The chain recombines TRBV5-5 with TRBJ1-6; D is unclear. V was shortened by 4 bases and J by 9 bases, with 14 bases between the two germline ends. There are 14 residues in the CDR3. Germline CDR1 and CDR2: SGHKS and YYEKEE (reference sequence).

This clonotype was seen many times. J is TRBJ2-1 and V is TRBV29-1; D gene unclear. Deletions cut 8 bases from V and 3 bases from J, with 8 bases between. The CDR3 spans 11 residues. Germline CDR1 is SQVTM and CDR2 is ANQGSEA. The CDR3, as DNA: TGCAGCTTCTCTAGCTACAATGAGCAGTTCTTC. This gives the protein CSFSSYNEQFF.

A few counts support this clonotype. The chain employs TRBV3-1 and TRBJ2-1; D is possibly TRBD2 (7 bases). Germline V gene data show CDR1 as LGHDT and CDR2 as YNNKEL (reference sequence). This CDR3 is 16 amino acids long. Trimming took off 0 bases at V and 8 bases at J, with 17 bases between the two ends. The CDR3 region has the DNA TGTGCCAGCAGCCAAGATGGGGGGGGGGGCCTCGATGAGCAGTTCTTC. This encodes CASSQDGGGGLDEQFF.

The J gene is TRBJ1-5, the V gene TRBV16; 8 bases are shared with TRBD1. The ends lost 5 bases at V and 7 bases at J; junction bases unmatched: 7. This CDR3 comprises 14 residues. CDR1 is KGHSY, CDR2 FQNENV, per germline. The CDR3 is CASSYDRGSQPQHF. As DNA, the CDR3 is TGTGCCAGCAGCTACGACAGGGGTTCCCAGCCCCAGCATTTT.

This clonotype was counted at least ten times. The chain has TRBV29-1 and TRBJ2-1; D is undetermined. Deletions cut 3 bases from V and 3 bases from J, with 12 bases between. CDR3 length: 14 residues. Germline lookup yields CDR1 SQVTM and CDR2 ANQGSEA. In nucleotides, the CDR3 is TGCAGCGTTGATGAGGCAGACAACTACAATGAGCAGTTCTTC. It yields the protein CSVDEADNYNEQFF.

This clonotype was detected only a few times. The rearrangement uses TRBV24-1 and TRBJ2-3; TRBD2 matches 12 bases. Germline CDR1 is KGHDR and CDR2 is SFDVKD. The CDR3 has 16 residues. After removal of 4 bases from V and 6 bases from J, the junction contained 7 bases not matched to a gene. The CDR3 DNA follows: TGTGCCACCAGTGAGGGGACTAGCGGGTCTCGGGATACGCAGTATTTT. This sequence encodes CATSEGTSGSRDTQYF.

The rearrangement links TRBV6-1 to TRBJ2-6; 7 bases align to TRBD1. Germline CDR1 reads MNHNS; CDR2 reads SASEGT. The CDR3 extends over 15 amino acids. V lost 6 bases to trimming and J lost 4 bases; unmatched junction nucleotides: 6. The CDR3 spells CASRGDRAGANVLTF. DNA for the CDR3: TGTGCCAGCAGGGGAGACAGGGCCGGGGCCAACGTCCTGACTTTC.

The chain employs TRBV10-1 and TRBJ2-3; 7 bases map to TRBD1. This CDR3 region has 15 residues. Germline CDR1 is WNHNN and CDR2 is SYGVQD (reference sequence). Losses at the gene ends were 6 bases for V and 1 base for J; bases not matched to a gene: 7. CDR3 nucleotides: TGCGCCAGCAGCGCCGACAGGGAAGGCACAGATACGCAGTATTTT. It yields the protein CASSADREGTDTQYF.

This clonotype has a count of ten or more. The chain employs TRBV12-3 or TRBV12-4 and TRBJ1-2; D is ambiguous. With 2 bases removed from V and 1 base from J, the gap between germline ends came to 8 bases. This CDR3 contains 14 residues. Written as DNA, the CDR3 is TGTGCCAGCAGTTTATTAGACCTTAACTATGGCTACACCTTC. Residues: CASSLLDLNYGYTF.

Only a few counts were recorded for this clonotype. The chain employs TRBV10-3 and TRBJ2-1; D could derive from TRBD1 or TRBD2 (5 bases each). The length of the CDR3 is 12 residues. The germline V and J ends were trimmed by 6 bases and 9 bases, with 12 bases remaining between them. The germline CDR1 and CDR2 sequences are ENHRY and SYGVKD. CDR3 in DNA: TGTGCCATCAGCCCCAGAGGGACTGAGCAGTTCTTC. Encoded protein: CAISPRGTEQFF.

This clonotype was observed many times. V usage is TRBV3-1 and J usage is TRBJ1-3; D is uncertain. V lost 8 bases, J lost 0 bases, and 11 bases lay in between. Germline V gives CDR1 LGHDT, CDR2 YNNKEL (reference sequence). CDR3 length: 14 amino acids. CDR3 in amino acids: CASAEMSSGNTIYF. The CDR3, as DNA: TGTGCCAGCGCGGAAATGAGCTCTGGAAACACCATATATTTT.

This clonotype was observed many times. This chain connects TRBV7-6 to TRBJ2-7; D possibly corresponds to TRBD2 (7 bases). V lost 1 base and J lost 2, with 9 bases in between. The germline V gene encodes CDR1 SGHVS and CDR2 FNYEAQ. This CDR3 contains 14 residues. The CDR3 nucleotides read TGTGCCAGCAGCTTAGAGGGGGGGACCTACGAGCAGTACTTC. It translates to CASSLEGGTYEQYF.

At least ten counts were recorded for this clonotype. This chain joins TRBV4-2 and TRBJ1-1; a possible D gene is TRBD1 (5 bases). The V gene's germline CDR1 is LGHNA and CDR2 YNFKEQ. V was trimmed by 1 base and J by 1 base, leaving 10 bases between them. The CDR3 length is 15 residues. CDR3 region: CASSQGGEPNTEAFF. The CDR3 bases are TGTGCCAGCAGCCAAGGGGGGGAACCGAACACTGAAGCTTTCTTT.

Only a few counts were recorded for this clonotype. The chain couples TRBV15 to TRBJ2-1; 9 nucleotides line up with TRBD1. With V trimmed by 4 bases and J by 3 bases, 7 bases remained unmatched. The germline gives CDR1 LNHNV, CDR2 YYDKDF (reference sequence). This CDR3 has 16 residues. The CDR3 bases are TGTGCCACCAGCACCTGGGACAGGGCCCACTACAATGAGCAGTTCTTC. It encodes CATSTWDRAHYNEQFF.

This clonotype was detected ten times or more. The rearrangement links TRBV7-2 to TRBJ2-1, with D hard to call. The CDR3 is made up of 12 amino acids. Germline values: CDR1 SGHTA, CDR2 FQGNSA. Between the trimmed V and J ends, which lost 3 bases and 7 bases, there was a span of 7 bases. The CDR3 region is CASSFIPNEQFF. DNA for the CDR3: TGTGCCAGCAGCTTTATCCCTAATGAGCAGTTCTTC.

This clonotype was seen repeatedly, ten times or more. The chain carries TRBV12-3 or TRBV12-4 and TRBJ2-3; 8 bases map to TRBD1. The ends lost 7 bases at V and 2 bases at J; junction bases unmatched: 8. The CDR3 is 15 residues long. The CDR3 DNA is TGTGCCAGCACGCCCGGGACAGGAACCACAGATACGCAGTATTTT. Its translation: CASTPGTGTTDTQYF.

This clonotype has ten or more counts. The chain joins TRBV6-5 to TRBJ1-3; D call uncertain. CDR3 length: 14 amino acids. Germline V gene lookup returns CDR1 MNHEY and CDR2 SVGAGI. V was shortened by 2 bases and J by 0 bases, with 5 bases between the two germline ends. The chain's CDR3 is CASSYTDSGNTIYF. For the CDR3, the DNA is TGTGCCAGCAGTTACACAGACTCTGGAAACACCATATATTTT.

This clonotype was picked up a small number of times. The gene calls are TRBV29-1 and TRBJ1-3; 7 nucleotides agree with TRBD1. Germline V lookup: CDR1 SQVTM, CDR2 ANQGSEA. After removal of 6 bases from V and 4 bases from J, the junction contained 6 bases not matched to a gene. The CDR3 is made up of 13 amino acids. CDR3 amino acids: CSVGTAGGNTIYF. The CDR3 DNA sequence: TGCAGCGTCGGGACAGCTGGGGGAAACACCATATATTTT.

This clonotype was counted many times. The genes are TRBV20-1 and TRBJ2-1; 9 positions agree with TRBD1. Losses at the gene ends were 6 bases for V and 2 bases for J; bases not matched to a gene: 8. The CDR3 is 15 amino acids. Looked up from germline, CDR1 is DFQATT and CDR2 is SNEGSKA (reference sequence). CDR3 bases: TGCAGTGCAAGGGACAGGGATGGGGCCTACAATGAGCAGTTCTTC. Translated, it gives CSARDRDGAYNEQFF.

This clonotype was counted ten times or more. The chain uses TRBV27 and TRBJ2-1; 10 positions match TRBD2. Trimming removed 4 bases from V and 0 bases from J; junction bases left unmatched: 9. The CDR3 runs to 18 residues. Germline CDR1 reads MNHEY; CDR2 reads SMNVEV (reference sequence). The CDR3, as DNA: TGTGCCAGCAGTTGGGCTAGCGGGAGTGATACCTCCTACAATGAGCAGTTCTTC. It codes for CASSWASGSDTSYNEQFF.

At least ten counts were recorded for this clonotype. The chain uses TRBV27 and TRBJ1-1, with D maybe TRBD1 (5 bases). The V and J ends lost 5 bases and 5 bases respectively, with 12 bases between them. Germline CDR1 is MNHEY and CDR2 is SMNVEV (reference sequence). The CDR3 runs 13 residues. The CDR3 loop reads CASSLSRETEAFF. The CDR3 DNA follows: TGTGCCAGCAGTCTCTCCAGGGAAACTGAAGCTTTCTTT.

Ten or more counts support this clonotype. CDR3 region: CASSSLTSGILETQYF. In nucleotides, the CDR3 is TGTGCCAGCAGTTCACTGACTAGCGGGATACTGGAGACCCAGTACTTC. The chain recombines TRBV27 with TRBJ2-5; TRBD2 matches at 11 bases. Per the germline V gene, CDR1 is MNHEY and CDR2 is SMNVEV (reference sequence). V lost 4 bases to trimming and J lost 5 bases; unmatched junction nucleotides: 9. The CDR3 consists of 16 residues.

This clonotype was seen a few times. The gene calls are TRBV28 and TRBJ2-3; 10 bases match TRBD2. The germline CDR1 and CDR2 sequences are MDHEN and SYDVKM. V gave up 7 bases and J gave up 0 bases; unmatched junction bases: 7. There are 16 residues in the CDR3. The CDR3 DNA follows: TGTGCCAGCACCGACAGCGGGGGGGCAAGCACAGATACGCAGTATTTT. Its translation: CASTDSGGASTDTQYF.

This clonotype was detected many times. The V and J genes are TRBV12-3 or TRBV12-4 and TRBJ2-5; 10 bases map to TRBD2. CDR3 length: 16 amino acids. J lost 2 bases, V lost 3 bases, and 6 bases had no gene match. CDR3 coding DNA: TGTGCCAGCAGTTTCCGGACTAGCGGAAATCAAGAGACCCAGTACTTC. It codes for CASSFRTSGNQETQYF.